This T cell receptor beta chain was identified during a study of glioma-infiltrating T cells. Study-wide points: CDR3 overlap between tissue and blood was very small. Non-neoplastic patients had below-expected tissue-blood divergence, while all gliomas exceeded expectation.

TCR alpha and beta CDR3 regions were amplified from RNA using iRepertoire nested multiplex PCR. Tissue mRNA or PBMC total RNA, roughly 100-400 ng, went into one-step reverse transcription and amplification. TCRdb redid the calling of the multiplex PCR reads with MiXCR, one entry per CDR3 protein. Here the sample spans roughly 130,000 distinct CDR3 sequences, more than 20% being singletons. This clonotype appeared many times. As yet, its antigen is unknown. The source of this sequence is a human donor with low-grade glioma or glioblastoma, undergoing nonglioma brain surgery, or in good health (not recorded which). The specimen sequenced was glioma tissue, nonneoplastic brain tissue, or PBMCs (not recorded which).

The CDR3 region has the DNA TGTGCCAGCAGTTCCACGGGACTAGCGATCTACAATGAGCAGTTCTTC. It codes for CASSSTGLAIYNEQFF. The rearrangement joins TRBV6-1 to TRBJ2-1, with TRBD2 identical over 10 bases. CDR1 MNHNS and CDR2 SASEGT come from the germline V gene. This CDR3 is 16 amino acids long. The trim removed 5 bases at V and 3 bases at J, leaving 7 bases unmatched.